This T cell receptor (beta chain) appears in the sequencing data of a study of blood T cell repertoires in COVID-19. Study details: Acute and convalescent COVID-19 samples came from the United States, Italy and Spain. The analysed material was cDNA or gDNA that came from T cells, B-cell-depleted T cells, or PBMCs.

This clone was seen a few times. As originally analysed: Amplification from reference gene primers served as the basis for estimated nucleated cell counts. The method was immunoSEQ multiplex PCR; TCRdb's version includes in-frame clones alone and lacks a portion of them. Clonal size and the V and J genes are those of that table, whereas D and trimming came from the DNA. The data contain some 190,000 clones, 70% to 90% of them singletons. CDR1 and CDR2 (germline): SQVTM, ANQGSEA. V lost 3 bases to trimming and J lost 8 bases; unmatched junction nucleotides: 8. CDR3 length: 14 amino acids. The sample consisted of peripheral blood. The clonotype originates from a woman of 80 years or more with acute or convalescent COVID-19. The chain uses TRBV29-1 and TRBJ1-2; 11 bases agree with TRBD1. The CDR3 nucleotides are TGCAGCGTTGAGGTGGACAGGGGGCGTCGGGGCTACACCTTC. It translates to CSVEVDRGRRGYTF.